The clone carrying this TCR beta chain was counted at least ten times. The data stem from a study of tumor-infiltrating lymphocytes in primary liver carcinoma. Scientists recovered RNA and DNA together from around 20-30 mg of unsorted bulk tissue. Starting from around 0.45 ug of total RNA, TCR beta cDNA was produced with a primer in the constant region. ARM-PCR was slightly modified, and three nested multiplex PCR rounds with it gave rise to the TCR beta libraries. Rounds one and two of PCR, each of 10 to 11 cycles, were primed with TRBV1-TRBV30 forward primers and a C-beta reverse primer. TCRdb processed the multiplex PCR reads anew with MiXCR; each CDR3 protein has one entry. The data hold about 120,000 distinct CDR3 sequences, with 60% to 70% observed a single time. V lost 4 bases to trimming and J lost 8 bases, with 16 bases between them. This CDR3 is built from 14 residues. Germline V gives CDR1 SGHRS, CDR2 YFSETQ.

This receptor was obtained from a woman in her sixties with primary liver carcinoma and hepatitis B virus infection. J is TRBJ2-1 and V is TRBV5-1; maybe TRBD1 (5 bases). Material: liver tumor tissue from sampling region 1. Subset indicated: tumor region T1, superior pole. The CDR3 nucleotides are TGCGCCAGCAGCCCTGAAAGGGGTTCGGATGAGCAGTTCTTC. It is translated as CASSPERGSDEQFF.